Shown below are 24 T cell receptor beta chains from a single sample sequenced in a study of neurological immune-mediated disorders. TCRdb redid the calling of the 5' RACE reads with MiXCR, one entry per CDR3 protein. Altogether about 46,000 distinct CDR3 sequences are present, about 2% being singletons, with the ten largest covering roughly 2%. The specimen sequenced was PBMCs. Every receptor here comes from a woman aged 40 to 50 with multiple sclerosis.

This clonotype was detected many times. J is TRBJ1-5 and V is TRBV6-1; D may be TRBD1 (6 bases). Looked up from germline, CDR1 is MNHNS and CDR2 is SASEGT. Between the trimmed V and J ends, which lost 7 bases and 6 bases, there was a span of 19 bases. CDR3 length: 15 residues. The CDR3 loop is CASTPPGAGFQPQHF. The DNA for the CDR3 is TGTGCCAGCACCCCGCCGGGGGCGGGTTTTCAGCCCCAGCATTTT.

The chain combines TRBV18 with TRBJ1-6; the D gene is possibly TRBD1 (5 bases). Germline V gene data show CDR1 as KGHSH and CDR2 as LQKENI. The V gene lost 0 bases and the J gene lost 7 bases, with 13 bases spanning the gap. This CDR3 has 16 amino acids. The CDR3 nucleotides are TGTGCCAGCTCACCACCGTCTGAGGGGTCCAATTCACCCCTCCACTTT. As protein: CASSPPSEGSNSPLHF.

This clonotype was seen many times. This chain joins TRBV11-2 and TRBJ1-2, with 8 bases lining up with TRBD1. CDR3 size: 14 residues. V gave up 0 bases and J gave up 7 bases; unmatched junction bases: 4. Germline values: CDR1 SGHAT, CDR2 FQNNGV. The CDR3 nucleotides read TGTGCCAGCAGCTTAGATGCCGGGACAGGTGGCTACACCTTC. It encodes CASSLDAGTGGYTF. Full variable domain (rest looked up from reference TRBV11-2 and TRBJ1-2): EAGVAQSPRYKIIEKRQSVAFWCNPISGHATLYWYQQILGQGPKLLIQFQNNGVVDDSQLPKDRFSAERLKGVDSTLKIQPAKLEDSAVYLCASSLDAGTGGYTFGSGTRLTVV.

This clonotype was seen many times. The chain recombines TRBV6-6 with TRBJ1-6, with 7 nucleotides matching TRBD1. The ends lost 2 bases at V and 7 bases at J; junction bases unmatched: 8. This CDR3 has 16 residues. Germline-derived CDR1 and CDR2 are MNHNY and SVGAGI (reference sequence). The CDR3 region is CASSYGGTVQNSPLHF. The CDR3 coding sequence is TGTGCCAGCAGTTACGGGGGGACAGTCCAAAATTCACCCCTCCACTTT.

The table lists this clonotype with many counts. The chain combines TRBV5-1 with TRBJ2-1, with D unclear. Germline lookup yields CDR1 SGHRS and CDR2 YFSETQ. The CDR3 loop spans 12 amino acids. The V gene lost 6 bases and the J gene lost 8 bases, with 12 bases spanning the gap. The CDR3 region is CASMADGYEQFF. CDR3 bases: TGCGCCAGCATGGCCGACGGATATGAGCAGTTCTTC.

This clonotype was counted ten times or more. V and J are TRBV20-1 and TRBJ1-1; D unresolved. V was trimmed by 5 bases and J by 1 base, leaving 14 bases between them. Germline loops: CDR1 DFQATT, CDR2 SNEGSKA (reference sequence). This CDR3 is 14 amino acids long. The DNA of the CDR3 is TGCAGTGCTCCCGGCCCGATGGGGAACACTGAAGCTTTCTTT. It translates to CSAPGPMGNTEAFF.

The table lists this clonotype with many counts. The chain combines TRBV5-1 with TRBJ2-2; 9 nucleotides agree with TRBD1. CDR3 length equals 17 residues. V shed 4 bases and J 7 bases; nucleotides not matched to a gene: 14. The germline gives CDR1 SGHRS, CDR2 YFSETQ. The CDR3 bases are TGCGCCAGCAGCCCCAAGCTACAGGGGGCATGGAGCGGGGAGCTGTTTTTT. Residues: CASSPKLQGAWSGELFF.

This clonotype was counted many times. This sequence joins TRBV10-3 and TRBJ2-3; D is possibly TRBD1 (6 bases). From germline, CDR1 is ENHRY and CDR2 SYGVKD. The V end was cut by 6 bases, the J end by 4 bases, with 17 bases between. The length of the CDR3 is 15 residues. CDR3 sequence (DNA): TGTGCCATCAGCGATGGGACACTTAGACCAGATACGCAGTATTTT. Translating gives CAISDGTLRPDTQYF.

This clonotype was recorded many times. The chain employs TRBV20-1 and TRBJ2-5, with D tentatively TRBD1 (6 bases). With 3 bases removed from V and 2 bases from J, the gap between germline ends came to 10 bases. The CDR3 covers 13 residues. Germline V gives CDR1 DFQATT, CDR2 SNEGSKA (reference sequence). The CDR3 sequence is CSARQTGQETQYF. In nucleotides, the CDR3 is TGCAGTGCTAGGCAGACAGGACAAGAGACCCAGTACTTC.

This clonotype came up many times. The V call is TRBV9, the J call TRBJ2-3, with a weak D call TRBD2 (5 bases). The CDR3 has 16 residues. Germline values: CDR1 SGDLS, CDR2 YYNGEE. Between the trimmed V and J ends, which lost 4 bases and 0 bases, there was a span of 15 bases. Here the CDR3 DNA reads TGTGCCAGCAGCCCGCCGAGCGGCCTAAGCACAGATACGCAGTATTTT. Translated, it gives CASSPPSGLSTDTQYF.

In this sample, this clonotype turned up many times. The chain joins TRBV6-4 to TRBJ2-3; 13 bases are shared with TRBD2. J gave up 6 bases and V 2 bases, and 2 bases lay outside the gene matches. Germline assignment: CDR1 MRHNA and CDR2 SNTAGT. This CDR3 has 15 residues. The DNA of the CDR3 is TGTGCCAGCAGTGACGGACTAGCGGGGGTCGATACGCAGTATTTT. Protein: CASSDGLAGVDTQYF.

In this sample, this clonotype turned up many times. V is TRBV20-1 and J is TRBJ1-5, with 7 bases aligning to TRBD1. Germline V gene lookup returns CDR1 DFQATT and CDR2 SNEGSKA (reference sequence). CDR3 size: 13 residues. Losses at the gene ends were 3 bases for V and 7 bases for J; bases not matched to a gene: 6. In DNA, the CDR3 is TGCAGTGCTAGGGACAGGTCTAGACAGCCCCAGCATTTT. This sequence encodes CSARDRSRQPQHF.

This clonotype was observed many times. The gene calls are TRBV5-1 and TRBJ2-7, with a possible D match to TRBD1 (6 bases). CDR3 length: 13 amino acids. The ends were cut back, 7 bases at V and 3 bases at J, with 14 bases in the middle. The V gene's germline CDR1 is SGHRS and CDR2 YFSETQ. The CDR3 sequence: CASGAGDLYEQYF. The CDR3 nucleotides read TGCGCCAGCGGGGCAGGGGACCTCTACGAGCAGTACTTC.

This clonotype was picked up many times. The chain is built from TRBV20-1 and TRBJ2-5; D not certain. CDR1 is DFQATT and CDR2 is SNEGSKA in the germline V gene (reference sequence). This CDR3 is 14 amino acids long. V was pared by 1 base and J by 2 bases, with 11 bases between. CDR3 nucleotides: TGCAGTGCTAGAGGGATTACCCATCAAGAGACCCAGTACTTC. Protein sequence: CSARGITHQETQYF.

In its sample, this clonotype was seen many times. This chain uses TRBV5-1 with TRBJ2-3; no firm D call. With 5 bases removed from V and 3 bases from J, the gap between germline ends came to 16 bases. CDR1 is SGHRS, CDR2 YFSETQ, per germline. This CDR3 has 15 residues. As DNA, the CDR3 is TGCGCCAGCAGGCGCACTCATATGGGAACAGATACGCAGTATTTT. It encodes CASRRTHMGTDTQYF.

This clonotype has ten or more counts. The chain carries TRBV18 and TRBJ2-3; 8 nucleotides agree with TRBD1. V was clipped by 1 base and J by 5 bases; unmatched bases: 5. The CDR3 runs 15 residues. Germline loops: CDR1 KGHSH, CDR2 LQKENI. In DNA form, the CDR3 reads TGTGCCAGCTCACCACGTCAGGGGGCGAGAGATACGCAGTATTTT. It is translated as CASSPRQGARDTQYF. Looking up the rest from reference TRBV18 and TRBJ2-3 gives the full variable domain: NAGVMQNPRHLVRRRGQEARLRCSPMKGHSHVYWYRQLPEEGLKFMVYLQKENIIDESGMPKERFSAEFPKEGPSILRIQQVVRGDSAAYFCASSPRQGARDTQYFGPGTRLTVL.

Within the sample, this clonotype is medium-sized. This chain links TRBV5-1 with TRBJ2-6, with D perhaps matching TRBD1 or TRBD2 (5 bases each). V was pared by 1 base and J by 0 bases, with 8 bases between. The CDR3 has 16 amino acids. CDR1 and CDR2 from the germline V gene are SGHRS and YFSETQ. CDR3 sequence (DNA): TGCGCCAGCAGCTTGACGGGGACCTCTGGGGCCAACGTCCTGACTTTC. Protein: CASSLTGTSGANVLTF.

This clonotype was seen ten or more times. This sequence joins TRBV6-2 or TRBV6-3 and TRBJ2-3; TRBD1 is a possible D gene (5 bases). Deletions cut 8 bases from V and 6 bases from J, with 9 bases between. There are 11 residues in the CDR3. Germline CDR1 and CDR2: MNHEY and SVGEGT. Written as DNA, the CDR3 is TGTGCCAGCGCCCAGGGTGATACGCAGTATTTT. This encodes CASAQGDTQYF.

This clonotype was seen many times. This rearrangement joins TRBV13 to TRBJ1-6; TRBD1 matches at 12 bases. Trimming took 5 bases from V and 8 from J; bases not matched to a gene: 1. Germline assignment: CDR1 PRHDT and CDR2 FYEKMQ (reference sequence). The CDR3 is 14 residues long. The CDR3 loop is CASSRDRGHSPLHF. The DNA of the CDR3 is TGTGCCAGCAGCCGGGACAGGGGGCATTCACCCCTCCACTTT.

This clonotype was seen ten or more times. V is TRBV3-1 and J is TRBJ1-6; the D is unclear. CDR3 size: 12 residues. V was clipped by 2 bases and J by 6 bases, with 2 bases between them. CDR1 and CDR2 (germline): LGHDT, YNNKEL (reference sequence). CDR3 nucleotide sequence: TGTGCCAGCAGCCAAACTAATTCACCCCTCCACTTT. It codes for CASSQTNSPLHF.

This clonotype was seen ten or more times. This chain joins TRBV20-1 and TRBJ2-1; TRBD1 might be the D (6 bases). There are 14 residues in the CDR3. Deletions cut 6 bases from V and 8 bases from J, with 20 bases between. Per germline, CDR1 DFQATT and CDR2 SNEGSKA (reference sequence). The CDR3 here is CSATKGSQGHEQFF. CDR3 nucleotides: TGCAGTGCCACCAAGGGGTCACAGGGCCATGAGCAGTTCTTC.

Many counts were recorded for this clonotype. The chain uses TRBV29-1 and TRBJ2-5; D may match TRBD1 or TRBD2 (5 bases each). The CDR3 extends over 12 amino acids. Germline CDR1 SQVTM, CDR2 ANQGSEA. Trimming removed 7 bases at V and 0 bases at J, with 9 bases between. CDR3 sequence (DNA): TGCAGCGCGGGACGGTACCAAGAGACCCAGTACTTC. This sequence encodes CSAGRYQETQYF.

This clonotype was picked up many times. The chain has TRBV5-1 and TRBJ2-5; 7 nucleotides line up with TRBD2. Trimming at V came to 6 bases and at J to 2 bases, leaving 16 bases not matched to a gene. The germline gives CDR1 SGHRS, CDR2 YFSETQ. The CDR3 loop spans 17 amino acids. This CDR3 reads CASIRGDYAGEQETQYF. DNA for the CDR3: TGCGCCAGCATCCGGGGGGACTACGCGGGGGAGCAAGAGACCCAGTACTTC.

Ten or more counts support this clonotype. V usage is TRBV24-1 and J usage is TRBJ1-4; 9 bases are shared with TRBD1. CDR3 size: 15 residues. The germline V gene encodes CDR1 KGHDR and CDR2 SFDVKD. With V trimmed by 4 bases and J by 8 bases, 7 bases remained unmatched. This chain's CDR3 is CATSDIDRGKEKLFF. The CDR3 bases are TGTGCCACCAGTGACATTGACAGGGGGAAGGAAAAACTGTTTTTT.